The 21 T cell receptor beta chains in this list originate from one sample, sequenced in a study of beta chain features in type 1 diabetes. Study-wide results and limits: Shortening that was moderate but significant affected the TCRB CDR3s of Type 1 diabetes patients in all four CD4+ subsets.

The antigens these receptors bind are not known. Expressed TCRB transcripts got sequenced, as all isolated RNA was reverse transcribed. The assay was immunoSEQ multiplex PCR, and TCRdb's table has in-frame clones only and misses some. Of 300,000 or so clones in the sample, 13% to 15% are singletons; the top ten hold roughly 0.018%. Sample: naive CD4+ T cells from blood. The receptors were gathered from a man aged 25 to 45 with type 1 diabetes.

This chain joins TRBV6-4 and TRBJ2-2, with 7 bases identical to TRBD1. CDR1 is MRHNA, CDR2 SNTAGT, per germline. Losses at the gene ends were 4 bases for V and 0 bases for J; bases not matched to a gene: 2. CDR3 length: 15 amino acids. The CDR3 region has the DNA TGTGCCAGCAGTGCCGGGACAGCGAACACCGGGGAGCTGTTTTTT. Translating it yields CASSAGTANTGELFF.

This chain joins TRBV5-1 and TRBJ2-1; TRBD2 matches 7 bases. This CDR3 is built from 14 residues. V lost 0 bases and J lost 8; bases outside the gene matches: 5. The V gene's germline CDR1 is SGHRS and CDR2 YFSETQ. The CDR3 coding sequence is TGCGCCAGCAGCTTGGCCCTAGCGGTCGATGAGCAGTTCTTC. Amino acids: CASSLALAVDEQFF.

The table lists this clone with a few counts. The V and J genes are TRBV5-1 and TRBJ2-7, with D tentatively TRBD1 (6 bases). Trimming stripped 0 bases from V and 0 bases from J, with 7 bases between. In germline, CDR1 is SGHRS, CDR2 YFSETQ. The CDR3 covers 14 residues. Written as DNA, the CDR3 is TGCGCCAGCAGCTTGGACAGGGACTCCTACGAGCAGTACTTC. It is translated as CASSLDRDSYEQYF.

This clone was counted a few times. The J gene is TRBJ1-1, the V gene TRBV6-1; D not certain. CDR3 length equals 13 residues. The V gene lost 3 bases and the J gene lost 6 bases, with 11 bases spanning the gap. Germline V gene sequence: CDR1 MNHNS, CDR2 SASEGT. CDR3 in DNA: TGTGCCAGCAGTGAGGTAAGAACAGCTGAAGCTTTCTTT. As protein: CASSEVRTAEAFF.

The chain joins TRBV27 to TRBJ1-2; the D is unclear. The V and J ends lost 5 bases and 2 bases respectively, with 12 bases between them. Germline CDR1 and CDR2: MNHEY and SMNVEV (reference sequence). The CDR3 has 14 residues. CDR3 coding DNA: TGTGCCAGCAGTCCATTGAGAGAAAACTATGGCTACACCTTC. Its translation: CASSPLRENYGYTF.

This clone was observed a few times. V is TRBV13 and J is TRBJ2-7; D remains unclear. V lost 5 bases, J lost 1 base, and 12 bases lay in between. There are 14 residues in the CDR3. Germline V gene data show CDR1 as PRHDT and CDR2 as FYEKMQ (reference sequence). The DNA for the CDR3 is TGTGCCAGCAGCGGCCCTCTCCCGTCCTACGAGCAGTACTTC. Amino acid sequence: CASSGPLPSYEQYF.

The rearrangement uses TRBV18 and TRBJ2-2; 8 bases match TRBD2. The trim removed 5 bases at V and 0 bases at J, leaving 5 bases unmatched. The CDR3 runs 16 residues. Germline V gene lookup returns CDR1 KGHSH and CDR2 LQKENI. The CDR3 bases are TGTGCCAGCTCAACACTAGCGGTCGCGAACACCGGGGAGCTGTTTTTT. Residues: CASSTLAVANTGELFF.

This clone showed up many times. The V call is TRBV29-1, the J call TRBJ2-5; D call uncertain. This CDR3 has 10 amino acids. The V gene lost 7 bases and the J gene lost 2 bases, with 5 bases spanning the gap. The germline gives CDR1 SQVTM, CDR2 ANQGSEA. This CDR3 is CSGLQETQYF. CDR3 DNA sequence: TGCAGCGGACTGCAAGAGACCCAGTACTTC.

The rearrangement links TRBV9 to TRBJ2-7, with 9 bases fitting TRBD2. This CDR3 comprises 16 residues. V was clipped by 0 bases and J by 5 bases; unmatched bases: 9. Germline CDR1 SGDLS, CDR2 YYNGEE. In DNA form, the CDR3 reads TGTGCCAGCAGCGTAGCTGGCGGGAGGGCCGTCCACGAGCAGTACTTC. Translated, it gives CASSVAGGRAVHEQYF.

V usage is TRBV29-1 and J usage is TRBJ2-7, with 8 bases aligning to TRBD1. The CDR3 sequence is 11 residues long. CDR1 is SQVTM and CDR2 is ANQGSEA in the germline V gene. J was trimmed by 4 bases and V by 6 bases; bases with no gene match: 2. CDR3 sequence: CSVQGDYEQYF. The CDR3 nucleotides read TGCAGCGTACAGGGGGATTACGAGCAGTACTTC.

The V call is TRBV7-2, the J call TRBJ2-5; 7 positions agree with TRBD1. Germline CDR1 SGHTA, CDR2 FQGNSA. CDR3 length equals 13 residues. The trim removed 4 bases at V and 5 bases at J, leaving 4 bases unmatched. As DNA, the CDR3 is TGTGCCAGCAGCTCCGACAGGGTTGAGACCCAGTACTTC. Translating gives CASSSDRVETQYF.

There are a few counts of this clone. The rearrangement uses TRBV29-1 and TRBJ1-1; D remains ambiguous. The V gene's germline CDR1 is SQVTM and CDR2 ANQGSEA. The V end was cut by 4 bases, the J end by 1 base, with 10 bases between. This CDR3 spans 13 amino acids. CDR3 coding DNA: TGCAGCGTTGTGCGGTCAAGGAACACTGAAGCTTTCTTT. Protein: CSVVRSRNTEAFF.

In its sample, this clone was seen a few times. CDR3 nucleotide sequence: TGTGCCAGCAGTTTCGGGGACAGGGCAGATACGCAGTATTTT. It translates to CASSFGDRADTQYF. V usage is TRBV28 and J usage is TRBJ2-3; 9 nucleotides agree with TRBD1. The CDR3 has 14 amino acids. In germline, CDR1 is MDHEN, CDR2 SYDVKM. J lost 4 bases, V lost 3 bases, and 2 bases had no gene match.

V is TRBV7-3 and J is TRBJ2-2; tentative D call: TRBD1 (6 bases). Trimming took 4 bases from V and 4 from J, leaving 16 bases between them. The germline CDR1 and CDR2 sequences are SGHTA and FQGTGA. The CDR3 has 16 amino acids. The CDR3 protein is CASSSSGLRGTGELFF. DNA of the CDR3: TGTGCCAGCAGCTCCTCCGGACTCAGGGGCACCGGGGAGCTGTTTTTT.

The chain has TRBV7-3 and TRBJ2-1, with D possibly being TRBD2 (6 bases). The length of the CDR3 is 15 residues. Trimming stripped 0 bases from V and 5 bases from J, with 11 bases between. Looked up from germline, CDR1 is SGHTA and CDR2 is FQGTGA. The CDR3 spells CASSLTREDHNEQFF. In DNA form, the CDR3 reads TGTGCCAGCAGCTTAACGAGGGAGGATCACAATGAGCAGTTCTTC. The full variable domain, with the rest looked up from reference TRBV7-3 and TRBJ2-1, is GAGVSQTPSNKVTEKGKYVELRCDPISGHTALYWYRQSLGQGPEFLIYFQGTGAADDSGLPNDRFFAVRPEGSVSTLKIQRTERGDSAVYLCASSLTREDHNEQFFGPGTRLTVL.

This clone showed up just a few times. The rearrangement links TRBV11-2 to TRBJ2-1; TRBD2 matches at 11 bases. V lost 4 bases to trimming and J lost 5 bases; unmatched junction nucleotides: 7. The CDR3 length is 16 residues. Germline CDR1 reads SGHAT; CDR2 reads FQNNGV. The CDR3 DNA is TGTGCCAGCAGCTGGTTAGCGGGAGGGTCTCACAATGAGCAGTTCTTC. As protein: CASSWLAGGSHNEQFF.

J is TRBJ2-4 and V is TRBV28, with 7 bases lining up with TRBD1. Germline CDR1 is MDHEN and CDR2 is SYDVKM. This CDR3 has 14 amino acids. Unmatched junction bases numbered 8, after V lost 4 bases and J lost 8 bases. In nucleotides, the CDR3 is TGTGCCAGCAGTTCACAGGGGTATAGGGACATTCAGTACTTC. Translation: CASSSQGYRDIQYF.

The chain links TRBV5-8 to TRBJ2-1, with D unclear. CDR3 size: 15 residues. CDR1 SGHTS and CDR2 YDEGEE come from the germline V gene. Between the trimmed V and J ends, which lost 0 bases and 3 bases, there was a span of 10 bases. This chain's CDR3 is CASSLGQSLYNEQFF. The CDR3 DNA sequence: TGTGCCAGCAGCTTGGGGCAGTCCCTCTACAATGAGCAGTTCTTC.

This CDR3 reads CASSSSASDYGYTF. The CDR3 nucleotides read TGCGCCAGCAGCTCGTCGGCTAGTGACTATGGCTACACCTTC. V usage is TRBV5-1 and J usage is TRBJ1-2; D is uncertain. The CDR3 extends over 14 amino acids. Germline lookup yields CDR1 SGHRS and CDR2 YFSETQ. With 3 bases removed from V and 3 bases from J, the gap between germline ends came to 12 bases.

The sample holds a few counts of this clone. The chain joins TRBV7-2 to TRBJ2-1; 8 nucleotides line up with TRBD2. CDR1 SGHTA and CDR2 FQGNSA come from the germline V gene. CDR3 length equals 15 residues. The V gene end was trimmed by 3 bases and the J gene end by 8 bases; junction bases not matched to a gene: 9. CDR3 sequence: CASSFPGTRRYEQFF. CDR3 coding DNA: TGTGCCAGCAGCTTTCCCGGGACTAGGAGGTATGAGCAGTTCTTC.

The J gene is TRBJ2-2, the V gene TRBV30; 8 bases map to TRBD2. V lost 0 bases, J lost 2 bases, and 8 bases stayed unmatched. This CDR3 spans 17 amino acids. Germline V gene lookup returns CDR1 GTSNPN and CDR2 SVGIG (reference sequence). CDR3 nucleotide sequence: TGTGCCTGGAGTGTACTTGCGGGAGGTGGTAACACCGGGGAGCTGTTTTTT. It is translated as CAWSVLAGGGNTGELFF.